These 26 T cell receptor beta chains were sequenced from one sample in a study of blood T cell repertoires in COVID-19. Method: immunoSEQ multiplex PCR; TCRdb's copy keeps in-frame clones and lacks some. The data show 250,000 to 300,000 clones, with 80% to 90% seen just once and approximately 2% held by the top ten. Sequencing was done on a sample of PBMCs or T cells enriched from blood (not recorded which). Receptor source: a woman aged 45-65 years who had recovered from COVID-19.

The chain has TRBV5-5 and TRBJ1-5, with 9 bases matching TRBD1. Per germline, CDR1 SGHKS and CDR2 YYEKEE (reference sequence). The CDR3 consists of 18 residues. With V trimmed by 0 bases and J by 0 bases, 7 bases remained unmatched. CDR3 residues: CASSLGDRAYSSNQPQHF. CDR3 DNA: TGTGCCAGCAGCTTGGGGGACAGGGCCTACTCTAGCAATCAGCCCCAGCATTTT.

The V call is TRBV9, the J call TRBJ1-6; D possibly corresponds to TRBD1 (5 bases). The CDR3 has 14 residues. Per germline, CDR1 SGDLS and CDR2 YYNGEE. The V and J ends lost 3 bases and 8 bases respectively, with 12 bases between them. The DNA for the CDR3 is TGTGCCAGCAGCGCCAGGGTACTGGATTCACCCCTCCACTTT. Translation: CASSARVLDSPLHF.

The chain links TRBV5-1 to TRBJ2-1; 12 positions match TRBD2. This CDR3 has 15 amino acids. Losses at the gene ends were 5 bases for V and 3 bases for J; bases not matched to a gene: 3. Germline V gives CDR1 SGHRS, CDR2 YFSETQ. Here the CDR3 reads CASRTSGSGYNEQFF. In DNA, the CDR3 is TGCGCCAGCAGGACTAGCGGGAGCGGCTACAATGAGCAGTTCTTC.

The chain recombines TRBV2 with TRBJ1-5, with D tentatively TRBD1 (6 bases). The CDR3 length is 15 residues. Germline CDR1 and CDR2: SNHLY and FYNNEI. V gave up 3 bases and J gave up 6 bases, with 15 bases separating them. This CDR3 reads CASSDPTNRVQPQHF. The CDR3 nucleotides are TGTGCCAGCAGTGACCCTACAAACAGGGTTCAGCCCCAGCATTTT.

The chain is built from TRBV3-1 (or the pseudogene TRBV3-2) and TRBJ2-7; 11 nucleotides align to TRBD2. CDR1 LGHDT and CDR2 YNNKEL come from the germline V gene (reference sequence). Unmatched junction bases numbered 3, after V lost 1 base and J lost 1 base. CDR3 length: 16 residues. CDR3 loop: CASSQARLAGSYEQYF. In DNA, the CDR3 is TGTGCCAGCAGCCAAGCTCGACTAGCGGGATCCTACGAGCAGTACTTC.

This chain links TRBV10-3 with TRBJ2-7, with TRBD2 identical over 11 bases. This CDR3 spans 14 amino acids. V was clipped by 7 bases and J by 5 bases; unmatched bases: 7. From germline, CDR1 is ENHRY and CDR2 SYGVKD. The CDR3 here is CAIKDGTSGNEQYF. The CDR3 coding sequence is TGTGCCATCAAGGACGGGACTAGCGGCAACGAGCAGTACTTC.

The chain employs TRBV27 and TRBJ2-7; 9 bases are a match to TRBD2. The CDR3 has 15 amino acids. V was pared by 7 bases and J by 5 bases, with 12 bases of the junction left unmatched. Germline-derived CDR1 and CDR2 are MNHEY and SMNVEV (reference sequence). CDR3: CASTRAGGRADEQYF. The CDR3 bases are TGTGCCAGCACCAGGGCCGGCGGGAGGGCCGACGAGCAGTACTTC.

This clone was observed a few times. This chain joins TRBV27 and TRBJ2-3, with unresolved D. Trimming removed 0 bases from V and 4 bases from J, with 11 bases in between. The CDR3 is 15 residues long. Germline CDR1 is MNHEY and CDR2 is SMNVEV (reference sequence). This CDR3 is CASSLSPSFPDTQYF. Written as DNA, the CDR3 is TGTGCCAGCAGTTTATCACCCAGTTTCCCAGATACGCAGTATTTT.

CDR3 nucleotides: TGCGCCAGCGAAAGAAAGAGACAGGGGAAACAATCGCGGCCCTCTGGGGCCAACGTCCTGACTTTC. Translated: CASERKRQGKQSRPSGANVLTF. The rearrangement uses TRBV10-2 and TRBJ2-6; 8 bases are a match to TRBD1. The V gene's germline CDR1 is WSHSY and CDR2 SAAADI. V lost 8 bases to trimming and J lost 0 bases; unmatched junction nucleotides: 24. This CDR3 has 22 residues.

The genes are TRBV3-1 (or the pseudogene TRBV3-2) and TRBJ2-7, with D maybe TRBD2 (7 bases). This CDR3 region has 15 residues. Germline-derived CDR1 and CDR2 are LGHDT and YNNKEL (reference sequence). Trimming shortened V by 1 base and J by 5 bases, and 15 bases separated the two germline ends. This chain's CDR3 is CASSQGGGANNEQYF. The CDR3 DNA reads as TGTGCCAGCAGCCAAGGTGGGGGGGCTAACAACGAGCAGTACTTC.

V usage is TRBV9 and J usage is TRBJ2-1; 8 bases line up with TRBD2. The CDR3 sequence is 15 residues long. Germline CDR1 SGDLS, CDR2 YYNGEE. V was pared by 0 bases and J by 5 bases, with 4 bases of the junction left unmatched. The CDR3 sequence: CASSVAGGPNNEQFF. Written as DNA, the CDR3 is TGTGCCAGCAGCGTAGCGGGAGGGCCTAACAATGAGCAGTTCTTC.

CDR3 DNA: TGTGCCTGGACGCGGAGACGTAGGATTATTGTGGCTTTCTTT. Its translation: CAWTRRRRIIVAFF. The J gene is TRBJ1-1, the V gene TRBV30; no reliable D call. V shed 4 bases and J shed 11 bases, with 23 bases lying between them. CDR1 and CDR2 from the germline V gene are GTSNPN and SVGIG (reference sequence). The CDR3 loop spans 14 amino acids. The whole variable domain, remainder taken from reference TRBV30 and TRBJ1-1, is SQTIHQWPATLVQPVGSPLSLECTVEGTSNPNLYWYRQAAGRGLQLLFYSVGIGQISSEVPQNLSASRPQDRQFILSSKKLLLSDSGFYLCAWTRRRRIIVAFFGQGTRLTVV.

The chain is built from TRBV29-1 and TRBJ1-1; the match to TRBD1 covers 9 bases. Trimming took 6 bases from V and 11 from J; bases not matched to a gene: 10. The CDR3 has 12 residues. CDR1 and CDR2 from the germline V gene are SQVTM and ANQGSEA. CDR3 protein: CSVERQGGDAFF. CDR3 nucleotides: TGCAGCGTGGAGCGACAGGGGGGCGACGCTTTCTTT.

The J gene is TRBJ1-1, the V gene TRBV15; D is undetermined. The CDR3 has 14 amino acids. Germline CDR1 is LNHNV and CDR2 is YYDKDF (reference sequence). The V end was cut by 5 bases, the J end by 5 bases, with 15 bases between. CDR3 amino acids: CATSLTSGDTEAFF. CDR3 DNA sequence: TGTGCCACCAGCCTGACCTCCGGGGATACTGAAGCTTTCTTT. Together with reference TRBV15 and TRBJ1-1, the CDR3 gives the full variable domain: DAMVIQNPRYQVTQFGKPVTLSCSQTLNHNVMYWYQQKSSQAPKLLFHYYDKDFNNEADTPDNFQSRRPNTSFCFLDIRSPGLGDTAMYLCATSLTSGDTEAFFGQGTRLTVV.

V gene TRBV15 combines with J gene TRBJ2-2, with D possibly being TRBD1 (6 bases). Germline CDR1 LNHNV, CDR2 YYDKDF (reference sequence). Trimming removed 4 bases from V and 1 base from J, with 16 bases in between. This CDR3 has 17 amino acids. CDR3 bases: TGTGCCACCAGCAACTCTTTACAGGGTAGGAACACCGGGGAGCTGTTTTTT. The encoded protein is CATSNSLQGRNTGELFF.

The chain links TRBV12-5 to TRBJ2-3, with D maybe TRBD2 (5 bases). CDR1 LGHNT and CDR2 FRNRAP come from the germline V gene. The V end was cut by 7 bases, the J end by 3 bases, with 8 bases between. CDR3 size: 12 residues. DNA of the CDR3: TGTGCTAGTGTCCGGAGGACAGATACGCAGTATTTT. This gives the protein CASVRRTDTQYF.

The genes are TRBV5-1 and TRBJ2-3, with D perhaps matching TRBD1 (7 bases). The germline gives CDR1 SGHRS, CDR2 YFSETQ. Between the trimmed V and J ends, which lost 1 base and 4 bases, there was a span of 19 bases. The CDR3 extends over 17 amino acids. CDR3 bases: TGCGCCAGCAGCTTGTTTGTTCTGGGCAGGGGGGCAGATACGCAGTATTTT. Encoded protein: CASSLFVLGRGADTQYF.

V usage is TRBV28 and J usage is TRBJ2-5, with D tentatively TRBD2 (5 bases). The ends were cut back, 4 bases at V and 4 bases at J, with 16 bases in the middle. CDR1 MDHEN and CDR2 SYDVKM come from the germline V gene. The CDR3 sequence is 15 residues long. The CDR3 coding sequence is TGTGCCAGCAGTTCCCCTAGCTCTACAACAGAGACCCAGTACTTC. Its translation: CASSSPSSTTETQYF. The full variable domain, completed using reference TRBV28 and TRBJ2-5, is DVKVTQSSRYLVKRTGEKVFLECVQDMDHENMFWYRQDPGLGLRLIYFSYDVKMKEKGDIPEGYSVSREKKERFSLILESASTNQTSMYLCASSSPSSTTETQYFGPGTRLLVL.

V is TRBV11-2 and J is TRBJ2-7; 7 bases are shared with TRBD2. Germline trimming cut 2 bases from V and 4 bases from J; bases unmatched to any gene: 11. The CDR3 has 16 residues. Germline CDR1 is SGHAT and CDR2 is FQNNGV. The CDR3 protein is CASSLWFVGGMYEQYF. The CDR3 nucleotides are TGTGCCAGCAGCTTATGGTTCGTGGGGGGGATGTACGAGCAGTACTTC.

This chain connects TRBV19 to TRBJ1-5; TRBD1 agrees at 9 bases. From germline, CDR1 is LNHDA and CDR2 SQIVND (reference sequence). CDR3 size: 14 residues. V lost 8 bases and J lost 7; bases outside the gene matches: 9. The CDR3 loop is CASFPGTGRQPQHF. DNA of the CDR3: TGTGCCAGTTTCCCCGGGACAGGGAGGCAGCCCCAGCATTTT.

CDR3 amino acids: CASSENGRFGAFF. Here the CDR3 DNA reads TGTGCCAGCAGTGAAAATGGGCGTTTTGGGGCTTTCTTT. The rearrangement uses TRBV6-1 and TRBJ1-1; D gene uncertain. CDR1 and CDR2 (germline): MNHNS, SASEGT. This CDR3 spans 13 amino acids. The V and J ends lost 2 bases and 11 bases respectively, with 15 bases between them.

J is TRBJ1-4 and V is TRBV5-1, with 7 bases identical to TRBD1. CDR3 length: 15 amino acids. The germline V gene has CDR1 SGHRS and CDR2 YFSETQ. V was clipped by 7 bases and J by 5 bases; unmatched bases: 11. The CDR3, as DNA: TGCGCCAGCCGCCTCCTGGAGGGGGCAAATGAAAAACTGTTTTTT. Its protein product is CASRLLEGANEKLFF.

This chain uses TRBV2 with TRBJ2-7; D remains unclear. The CDR3 runs 11 residues. Germline CDR1 and CDR2: SNHLY and FYNNEI. V was pared by 7 bases and J by 4 bases, with 8 bases between. CDR3 DNA: TGTGCCAGCAAGCGAGTATACGAGCAGTACTTC. Protein: CASKRVYEQYF.

The V gene is TRBV10-3, the J gene TRBJ1-1, with D maybe TRBD1 (5 bases). Germline CDR1 ENHRY, CDR2 SYGVKD. The CDR3 covers 14 residues. V lost 0 bases, J lost 8 bases, and 13 bases lay in between. CDR3 in DNA: TGTGCCATCAGTGAGTCGGGGCCAATGACAGAAGCTTTCTTT. Translating it yields CAISESGPMTEAFF.

The chain carries TRBV27 and TRBJ1-1; D might be TRBD1 (6 bases). V dropped 6 bases and J dropped 4 bases, with 18 bases sitting between them. The CDR3 extends over 15 amino acids. The V gene's germline CDR1 is MNHEY and CDR2 SMNVEV (reference sequence). The CDR3, as DNA: TGTGCCAGCAGCTTCACAAGGGGGGGTGGCACTGAAGCTTTCTTT. This translates into CASSFTRGGGTEAFF.

This clone has just one count. The chain employs TRBV10-3 and TRBJ1-3; D remains unclear. There are 13 residues in the CDR3. V lost 7 bases, J lost 0 bases, and 7 bases lay in between. In germline, CDR1 is ENHRY, CDR2 SYGVKD. CDR3 residues: CAITRDSGNTIYF. The CDR3 region has the DNA TGTGCCATCACTCGGGACTCTGGAAACACCATATATTTT.